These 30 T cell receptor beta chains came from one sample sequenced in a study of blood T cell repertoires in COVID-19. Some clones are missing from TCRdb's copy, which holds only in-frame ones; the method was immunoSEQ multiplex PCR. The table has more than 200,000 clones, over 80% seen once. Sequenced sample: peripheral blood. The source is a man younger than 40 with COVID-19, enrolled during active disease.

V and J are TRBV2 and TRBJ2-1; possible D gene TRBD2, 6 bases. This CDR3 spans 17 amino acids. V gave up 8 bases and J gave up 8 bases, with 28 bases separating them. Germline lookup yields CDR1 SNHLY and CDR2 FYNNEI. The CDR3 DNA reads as TGTGCCAGCGGTCCGAGGATTGGCCCGGCGGGGTGGTATGAGCAGTTCTTC. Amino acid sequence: CASGPRIGPAGWYEQFF.

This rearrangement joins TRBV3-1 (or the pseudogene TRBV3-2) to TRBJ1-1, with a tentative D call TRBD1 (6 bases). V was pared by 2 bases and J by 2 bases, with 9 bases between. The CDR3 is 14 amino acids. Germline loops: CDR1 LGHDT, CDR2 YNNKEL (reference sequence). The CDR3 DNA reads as TGTGCCAGCAGCCAAATGGGACACAACACTGAAGCTTTCTTT. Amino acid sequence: CASSQMGHNTEAFF.

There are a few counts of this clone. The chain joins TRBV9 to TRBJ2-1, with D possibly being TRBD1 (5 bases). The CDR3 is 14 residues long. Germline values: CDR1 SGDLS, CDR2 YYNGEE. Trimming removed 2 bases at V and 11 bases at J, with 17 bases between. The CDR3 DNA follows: TGTGCCAGCAGCGTGGACCTCCGACCAGGGCAGCAGTTCTTC. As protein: CASSVDLRPGQQFF.

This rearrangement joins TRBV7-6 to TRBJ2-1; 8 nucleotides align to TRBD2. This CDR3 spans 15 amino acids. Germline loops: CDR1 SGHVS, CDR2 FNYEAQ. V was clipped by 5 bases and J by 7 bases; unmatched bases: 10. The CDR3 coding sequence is TGTGCCAGCAGCGACGTAGCGGGAAGGGGGAATGAGCAGTTCTTC. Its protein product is CASSDVAGRGNEQFF.

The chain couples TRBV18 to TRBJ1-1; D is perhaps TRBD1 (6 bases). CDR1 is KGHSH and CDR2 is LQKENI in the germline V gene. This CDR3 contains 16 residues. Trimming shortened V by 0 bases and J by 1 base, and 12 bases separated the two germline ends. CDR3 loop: CASSPPSGTPNTEAFF. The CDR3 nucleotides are TGTGCCAGCTCACCACCTTCCGGGACACCGAACACTGAAGCTTTCTTT. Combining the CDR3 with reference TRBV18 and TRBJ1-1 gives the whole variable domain NAGVMQNPRHLVRRRGQEARLRCSPMKGHSHVYWYRQLPEEGLKFMVYLQKENIIDESGMPKERFSAEFPKEGPSILRIQQVVRGDSAAYFCASSPPSGTPNTEAFFGQGTRLTVV.

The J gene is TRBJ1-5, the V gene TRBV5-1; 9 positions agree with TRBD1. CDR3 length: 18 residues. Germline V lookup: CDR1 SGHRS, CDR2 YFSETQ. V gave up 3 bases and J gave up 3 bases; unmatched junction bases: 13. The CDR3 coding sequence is TGCGCCAGCAGCTCAGGACAGGGGTGGGTGAAGCCCAATCAGCCCCAGCATTTT. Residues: CASSSGQGWVKPNQPQHF. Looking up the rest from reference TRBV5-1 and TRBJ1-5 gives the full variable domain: KAGVTQTPRYLIKTRGQQVTLSCSPISGHRSVSWYQQTPGQGLQFLFEYFSETQRNKGNFPGRFSGRQFSNSRSEMNVSTLELGDSALYLCASSSGQGWVKPNQPQHFGDGTRLSIL.

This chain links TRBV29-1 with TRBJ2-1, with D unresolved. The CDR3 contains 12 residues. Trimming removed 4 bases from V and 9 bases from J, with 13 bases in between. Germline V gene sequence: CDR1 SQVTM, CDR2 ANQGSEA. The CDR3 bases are TGCAGCGTTGGTGACATTCCAGGTGAGCAGTTCTTC. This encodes CSVGDIPGEQFF.

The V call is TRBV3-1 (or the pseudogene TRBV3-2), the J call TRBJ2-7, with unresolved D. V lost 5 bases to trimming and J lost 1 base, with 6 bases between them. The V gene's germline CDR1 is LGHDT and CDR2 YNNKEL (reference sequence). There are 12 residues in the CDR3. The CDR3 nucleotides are TGTGCCAGCAGCTACCGGTCCTACGAGCAGTACTTC. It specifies CASSYRSYEQYF.

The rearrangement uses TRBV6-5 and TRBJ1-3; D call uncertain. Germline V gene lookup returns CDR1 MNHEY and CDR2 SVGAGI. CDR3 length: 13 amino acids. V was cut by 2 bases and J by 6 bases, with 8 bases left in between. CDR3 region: CASSYRVENTIYF. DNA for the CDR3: TGTGCCAGCAGTTACCGGGTCGAAAACACCATATATTTT.

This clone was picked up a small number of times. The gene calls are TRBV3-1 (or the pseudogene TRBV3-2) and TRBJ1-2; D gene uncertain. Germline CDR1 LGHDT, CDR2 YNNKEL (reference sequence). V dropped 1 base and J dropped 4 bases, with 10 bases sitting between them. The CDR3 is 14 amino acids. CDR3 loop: CASSQGEGLYGYTF. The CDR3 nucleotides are TGTGCCAGCAGCCAAGGGGAGGGCCTCTATGGCTACACCTTC.

This CDR3 reads CASSRTGSYNEQFF. The CDR3 DNA is TGTGCCAGCAGTCGGACAGGGTCCTACAATGAGCAGTTCTTC. J is TRBJ2-1 and V is TRBV27, with 8 bases that match TRBD1. Germline V CDR1 and CDR2: MNHEY, SMNVEV (reference sequence). The trim removed 5 bases at V and 1 base at J, leaving 1 base unmatched. The CDR3 is 14 residues long.

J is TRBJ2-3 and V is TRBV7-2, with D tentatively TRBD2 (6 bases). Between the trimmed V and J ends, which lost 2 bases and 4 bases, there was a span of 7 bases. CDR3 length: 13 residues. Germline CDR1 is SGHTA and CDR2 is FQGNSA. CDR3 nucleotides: TGTGCCAGCAGCTTAACGGGGGCAGATACGCAGTATTTT. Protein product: CASSLTGADTQYF.

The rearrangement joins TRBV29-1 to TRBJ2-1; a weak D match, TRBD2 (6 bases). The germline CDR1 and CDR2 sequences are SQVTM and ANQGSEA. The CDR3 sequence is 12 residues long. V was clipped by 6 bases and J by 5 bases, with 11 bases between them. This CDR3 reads CSVLTSNNEQFF. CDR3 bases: TGCAGCGTCCTTACTAGCAACAATGAGCAGTTCTTC.

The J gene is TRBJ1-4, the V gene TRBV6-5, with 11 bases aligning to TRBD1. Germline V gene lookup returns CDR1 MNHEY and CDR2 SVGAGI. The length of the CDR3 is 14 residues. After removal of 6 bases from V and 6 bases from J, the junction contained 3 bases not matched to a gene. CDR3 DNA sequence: TGTGCCAGCAGCCGGACAGGGGGCCATGAAAAACTGTTTTTT. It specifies CASSRTGGHEKLFF.

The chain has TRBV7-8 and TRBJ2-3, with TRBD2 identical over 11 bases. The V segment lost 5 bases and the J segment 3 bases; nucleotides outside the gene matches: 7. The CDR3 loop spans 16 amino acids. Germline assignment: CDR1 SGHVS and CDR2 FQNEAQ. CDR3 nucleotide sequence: TGTGCCAGCAGCCGGATAGCGGGAGGGAGAACAGATACGCAGTATTTT. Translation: CASSRIAGGRTDTQYF. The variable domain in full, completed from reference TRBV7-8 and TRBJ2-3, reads GAGVSQSPRYKVAKRGQDVALRCDPISGHVSLFWYQQALGQGPEFLTYFQNEAQLDKSGLPSDRFFAERPEGSVSTLKIQRTQQEDSAVYLCASSRIAGGRTDTQYFGPGTRLTVL.

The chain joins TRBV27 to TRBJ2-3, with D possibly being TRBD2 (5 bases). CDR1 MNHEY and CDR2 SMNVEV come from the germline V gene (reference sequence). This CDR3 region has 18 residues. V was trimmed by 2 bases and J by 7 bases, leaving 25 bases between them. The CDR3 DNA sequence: TGTGCCAGCAGTTTAAACCGAGTAGGGCTAGCTAGTTTTCATACGCAGTATTTT. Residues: CASSLNRVGLASFHTQYF.

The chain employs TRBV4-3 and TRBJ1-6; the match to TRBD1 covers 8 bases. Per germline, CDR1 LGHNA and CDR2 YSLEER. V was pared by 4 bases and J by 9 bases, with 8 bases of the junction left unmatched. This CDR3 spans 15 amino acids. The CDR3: CASSPTGGGGSPLHF. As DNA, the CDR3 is TGCGCCAGCAGCCCAACAGGGGGAGGCGGTTCACCCCTCCACTTT.

As DNA, the CDR3 is TGTGCCAGCAGTTTTTACCAGGGAGGTCAGCCCCAGCATTTT. It specifies CASSFYQGGQPQHF. The chain combines TRBV27 with TRBJ1-5; perhaps TRBD1 as D (5 bases). The V end lost 3 bases, the J end lost 6 bases, and 12 bases lay between the germline ends. Germline CDR1 reads MNHEY; CDR2 reads SMNVEV (reference sequence). This CDR3 region has 14 residues.

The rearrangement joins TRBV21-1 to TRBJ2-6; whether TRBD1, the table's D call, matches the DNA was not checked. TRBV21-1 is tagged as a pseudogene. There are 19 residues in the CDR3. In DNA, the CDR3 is TGTGCCAGCAGCAACCCGGACAGTTCTAACCCGCCTGGGGCCAACGTCCTGACTTTC. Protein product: CASSNPDSSNPPGANVLTF.

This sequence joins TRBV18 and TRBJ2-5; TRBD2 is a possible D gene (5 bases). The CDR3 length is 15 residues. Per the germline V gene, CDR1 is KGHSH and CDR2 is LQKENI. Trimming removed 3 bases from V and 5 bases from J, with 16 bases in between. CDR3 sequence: CASSPPGSFFETQYF. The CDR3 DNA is TGTGCCAGCTCACCGCCGGGATCCTTCTTTGAGACCCAGTACTTC.

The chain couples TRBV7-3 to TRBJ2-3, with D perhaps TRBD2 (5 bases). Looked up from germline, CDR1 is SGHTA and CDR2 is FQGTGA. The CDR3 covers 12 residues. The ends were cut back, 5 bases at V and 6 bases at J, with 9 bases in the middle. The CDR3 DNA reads TGTGCCAGCAGCGACTACGGGGATACGCAGTATTTT. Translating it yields CASSDYGDTQYF. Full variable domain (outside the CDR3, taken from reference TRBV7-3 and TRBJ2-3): GAGVSQTPSNKVTEKGKYVELRCDPISGHTALYWYRQSLGQGPEFLIYFQGTGAADDSGLPNDRFFAVRPEGSVSTLKIQRTERGDSAVYLCASSDYGDTQYFGPGTRLTVL.

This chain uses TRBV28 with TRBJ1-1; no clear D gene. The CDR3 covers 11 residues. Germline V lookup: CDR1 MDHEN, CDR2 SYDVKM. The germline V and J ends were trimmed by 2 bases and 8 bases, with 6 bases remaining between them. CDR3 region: CASSLAGEAFF. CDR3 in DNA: TGTGCCAGCAGTTTAGCGGGAGAAGCTTTCTTT.

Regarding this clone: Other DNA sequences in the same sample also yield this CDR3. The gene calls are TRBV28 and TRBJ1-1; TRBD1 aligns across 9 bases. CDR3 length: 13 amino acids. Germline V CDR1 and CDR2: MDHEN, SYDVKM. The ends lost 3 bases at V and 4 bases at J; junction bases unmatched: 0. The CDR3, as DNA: TGTGCCAGCAGTTTGACAGGGGGCACTGAAGCTTTCTTT. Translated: CASSLTGGTEAFF.

The CDR3 spells CASSISTTSSEQFF. For the CDR3, the DNA is TGCGCCAGCAGCATCTCTACGACTAGTTCTGAGCAGTTCTTC. The J gene is TRBJ2-1, the V gene TRBV5-1, with a possible D match to TRBD2 (6 bases). The V and J ends lost 4 bases and 9 bases respectively, with 17 bases between them. In germline, CDR1 is SGHRS, CDR2 YFSETQ. This CDR3 has 14 amino acids. The full variable domain, rest sourced from reference TRBV5-1 and TRBJ2-1, is KAGVTQTPRYLIKTRGQQVTLSCSPISGHRSVSWYQQTPGQGLQFLFEYFSETQRNKGNFPGRFSGRQFSNSRSEMNVSTLELGDSALYLCASSISTTSSEQFFGPGTRLTVL.

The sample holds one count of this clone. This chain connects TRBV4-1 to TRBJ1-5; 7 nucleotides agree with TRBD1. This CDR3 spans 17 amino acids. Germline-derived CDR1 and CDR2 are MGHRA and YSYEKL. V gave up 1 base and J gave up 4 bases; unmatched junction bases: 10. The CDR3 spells CASSQALGQVGNQPQHF. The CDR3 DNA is TGCGCCAGCAGCCAAGCGCTCGGACAGGTGGGGAATCAGCCCCAGCATTTT.

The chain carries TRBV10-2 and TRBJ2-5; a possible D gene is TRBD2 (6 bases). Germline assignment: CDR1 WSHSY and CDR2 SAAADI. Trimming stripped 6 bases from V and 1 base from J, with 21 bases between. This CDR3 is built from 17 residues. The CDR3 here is CASSSGLPDPVQETQYF. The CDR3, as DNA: TGCGCCAGCAGCTCGGGACTTCCTGATCCGGTCCAAGAGACCCAGTACTTC.

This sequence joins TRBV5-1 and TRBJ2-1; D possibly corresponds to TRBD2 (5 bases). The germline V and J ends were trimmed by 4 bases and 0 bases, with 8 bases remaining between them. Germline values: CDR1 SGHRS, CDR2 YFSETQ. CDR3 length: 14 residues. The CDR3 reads CASSTGSSYNEQFF. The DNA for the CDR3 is TGCGCCAGCAGCACGGGGAGCTCCTACAATGAGCAGTTCTTC.

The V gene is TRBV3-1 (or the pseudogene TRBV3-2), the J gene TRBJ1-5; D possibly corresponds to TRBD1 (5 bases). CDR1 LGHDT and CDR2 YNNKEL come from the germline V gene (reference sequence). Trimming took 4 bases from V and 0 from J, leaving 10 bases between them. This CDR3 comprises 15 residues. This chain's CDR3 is CASSLGHNSNQPQHF. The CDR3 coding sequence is TGTGCCAGCAGCCTAGGACATAATAGCAATCAGCCCCAGCATTTT.

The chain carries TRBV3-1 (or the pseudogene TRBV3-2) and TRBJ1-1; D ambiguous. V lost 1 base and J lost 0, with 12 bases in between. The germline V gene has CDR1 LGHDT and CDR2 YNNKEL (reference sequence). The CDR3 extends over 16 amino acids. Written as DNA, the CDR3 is TGTGCCAGCAGCCAAGCGTTGGGAGCAATGAACACTGAAGCTTTCTTT. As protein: CASSQALGAMNTEAFF.

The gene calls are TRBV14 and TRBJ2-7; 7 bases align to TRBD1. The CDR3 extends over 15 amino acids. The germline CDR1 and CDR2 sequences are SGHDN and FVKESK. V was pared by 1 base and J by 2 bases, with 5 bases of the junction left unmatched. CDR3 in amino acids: CASSQGGTVAYEQYF. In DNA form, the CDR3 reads TGTGCCAGCAGCCAAGGTGGGACAGTCGCCTACGAGCAGTACTTC.